This paragraph covers one T cell receptor (beta chain) sequence. The antigen this receptor binds is unknown. Base qualities are not recorded, but no much larger clone differs from it by a single base. The germline V gene (reference sequence) gives CDR1 as MNHNY and CDR2 as SVGAGI. CDR3 length: 13 amino acids, cysteine to phenylalanine. Solely the CDR3 DNA is kept, with 39 bases framed from the first base. V is cut by 2 bases and J by 3 bases, and the space between the germline ends is 8 bases. TCRbeta CDR3 regions were amplified from genomic DNA by means of the immunoSEQ Assay, a bias-controlled multiplex PCR. As for the authors' bioinformatics: Nucleated cell counts per sample were estimated from amplification of reference gene primers within the assay. Sequence reads were collapsed and filtered to measure the absolute abundance of every unique TCRbeta CDR3 rearrangement. For each sample, productive Simpson clonality was calculated as the square root of Simpson's diversity index across productive rearrangements. The source is immuneACCESS, and TCRdb retained only in-frame sequences with V and J called. Part of the clones is not carried over; for the studies checked, unresolved V genes explain less than half of this, and the remainder is unexplained. The D gene and trimming were derived from the DNA, and the V and J assignments and clone size from that table. Counted in this sample were some 130,000 clones; less than 90% of them appeared once. Approximately 2% of the sample lies in the top ten.

This specimen comes from a study of blood T cell repertoires in COVID-19 (dated by TCRdb to the early 2020s). A note on the overall study: Samples covering the acute and convalescent phases of COVID-19 were provided by collaborators in the United States, Italy and Spain. The material from the prospective study consisted of cDNA or gDNA derived from T cells, B-cell-depleted T cells, or PBMCs. Deeply sampled blood TCRbeta repertoires from subjects exposed to, actively infected with, or recovered from COVID-19 were included in the dataset. The repertoires were made available in a free public database intended to serve as a resource for research on the immune response to SARS-CoV-2. Samples came from the ongoing ImmuneRACE study (first 160 participants) plus 1,254 subjects from 6 global collaborators. The sample metadata nearly always contained a de-identified subject ID, COVID-19 status, age in years and sex. Where available, HLA class I and class II types were obtained from metadata supplied by the sample provider rather than from assay-based typing.

Each collaborating institution followed its own protocols to collect whole blood in K2EDTA tubes. For TCRbeta analysis, collaborator samples were shipped as frozen whole blood, as isolated PBMCs, or as DNA extracted from either sample type. What the authors observed across the whole study: The amount of clinical and demographic metadata varied by source and participant and was provided uncurated.

This clonotype originated in a man aged 65-85 years with acute or convalescent COVID-19. The sample consisted of peripheral blood. The chain employs TRBV6-6 and TRBJ2-7, and possibly TRBD1, on 6 matching bases. DNA sequence: TGTGCCAGCAGTTACCGGGACAACTACGAGCAGTACTTC. This codes for CASSYRDNYEQYF.